Following are 19 T cell receptor beta chains from one sample sequenced in a study of T cells in Graves' hyperthyroidism and ophthalmopathy. What was amplified from RNA transcripts were TCR beta CDR3 regions. HTBI primers were employed in a first-round RT-PCR of the TCR CDR3. From the multiplex PCR reads, TCRdb called clonotypes with MiXCR, one entry per CDR3 protein. The sample holds approximately 600,000 distinct CDR3 sequences, 20% seen once. The sequenced sample consisted of blood. These TCRs come from a man aged 25-40 years with Graves' ophthalmopathy.

The chain employs TRBV10-2 and TRBJ2-5; D perhaps matches TRBD1 (6 bases). CDR3 length equals 14 residues. CDR1 WSHSY and CDR2 SAAADI come from the germline V gene. V lost 10 bases to trimming and J lost 3 bases, with 18 bases between them. The CDR3 is CATDRTGQKETQYF. CDR3 coding DNA: TGCGCCACTGACCGAACTGGACAGAAAGAGACCCAGTACTTC.

This clonotype was found many times. This chain links TRBV2 with TRBJ2-1; 10 bases are a match to TRBD1. V trimming: 4 bases; J trimming: 6 bases; junction bases outside the gene matches: 3. CDR3 length equals 14 residues. The germline V gene has CDR1 SNHLY and CDR2 FYNNEI. The CDR3 spells CASSVRDRGNEQFF. In DNA form, the CDR3 reads TGTGCCAGCAGTGTCCGGGACAGGGGCAATGAGCAGTTCTTC.

The V call is TRBV29-1, the J call TRBJ2-4; 12 nucleotides match TRBD2. Germline loops: CDR1 SQVTM, CDR2 ANQGSEA. The CDR3 consists of 15 residues. Trimming removed 3 bases from V and 8 bases from J; junction bases left unmatched: 8. CDR3 bases: TGCAGCGTTGACGGTGAGCCTAGCGGGAGGGACATTCAGTACTTC. Protein: CSVDGEPSGRDIQYF.

The chain links TRBV20-1 to TRBJ2-3; TRBD2 aligns across 10 bases. Per the germline V gene, CDR1 is DFQATT and CDR2 is SNEGSKA (reference sequence). Trimming took 5 bases from V and 9 from J; bases not matched to a gene: 11. This CDR3 spans 14 amino acids. Written as DNA, the CDR3 is TGCAGTGCTCCACCCCTTAGCGGGAGGAGCACGCAGTATTTT. The encoded protein is CSAPPLSGRSTQYF.

The chain combines TRBV29-1 with TRBJ2-7; 10 bases are shared with TRBD2. The germline CDR1 and CDR2 sequences are SQVTM and ANQGSEA. V lost 4 bases, J lost 6 bases, and 9 bases stayed unmatched. The CDR3 is 14 amino acids. The CDR3 here is CSVGLLGLASEQYF. In DNA form, the CDR3 reads TGCAGCGTTGGGCTTCTGGGACTAGCGTCCGAGCAGTACTTC.

This clonotype occurred many times. This sequence joins TRBV28 and TRBJ2-7; a weak D match, TRBD1 (6 bases). The CDR3 contains 16 residues. V lost 5 bases to trimming and J lost 2 bases, with 19 bases between them. Germline CDR1 MDHEN, CDR2 SYDVKM. The CDR3 region has the DNA TGTGCCAGCAGTCCCGCGCCCGGGACAAGTCCCTACGAGCAGTACTTC. It encodes CASSPAPGTSPYEQYF.

This clonotype came up many times. For the CDR3, the DNA is TGTGCCAGCAGCTCCACTAGCGTTCCTTCCTACGAGCAGTACTTC. Translated, it gives CASSSTSVPSYEQYF. The gene calls are TRBV7-9 and TRBJ2-7; 7 bases line up with TRBD2. Germline CDR1 reads SEHNR; CDR2 reads FQNEAQ (reference sequence). Trimming took 4 bases from V and 1 from J; bases not matched to a gene: 7. The CDR3 loop spans 15 amino acids.

This clonotype occurred a few times. CDR3 in DNA: TGTGCCACCAGTGATGTCGGACAGGCCAACGTCCTGACTTTC. Translated, it gives CATSDVGQANVLTF. This chain joins TRBV24-1 and TRBJ2-6, with a possible D match to TRBD1 (5 bases). The CDR3 extends over 14 amino acids. The germline V gene has CDR1 KGHDR and CDR2 SFDVKD. The V gene lost 3 bases and the J gene lost 6 bases, with 8 bases spanning the gap.

A few counts support this clonotype. The rearrangement uses TRBV20-1 and TRBJ2-1, with D hard to call. Germline V gene data show CDR1 as DFQATT and CDR2 as SNEGSKA (reference sequence). The CDR3 totals 10 residues. The germline V and J ends were trimmed by 4 bases and 2 bases, with 0 bases remaining between them. The CDR3 coding sequence is TGCAGTGCTACCTACAATGAGCAGTTCTTC. Protein product: CSATYNEQFF.

The chain recombines TRBV6-5 with TRBJ2-3; TRBD2 is a possible D gene (5 bases). Germline V gives CDR1 MNHEY, CDR2 SVGAGI. Trimming took off 0 bases at V and 6 bases at J, with 16 bases between the two ends. The CDR3 spans 16 residues. CDR3 nucleotide sequence: TGTGCCAGCAGTTACTCCGACTACCCCAAGGCGGATACGCAGTATTTT. Protein: CASSYSDYPKADTQYF.

A few counts support this clonotype. The V gene is TRBV7-3, the J gene TRBJ2-1; 9 bases align to TRBD2. V shed 5 bases, J shed 1 base, and the junction held 6 bases outside the gene matches. The CDR3 covers 16 residues. Germline V gene lookup returns CDR1 SGHTA and CDR2 FQGTGA. In nucleotides, the CDR3 is TGTGCCAGCAGCCCGACAGCGGGAGGTTCCTACAATGAGCAGTTCTTC. Translating gives CASSPTAGGSYNEQFF.

The rearrangement joins TRBV27 to TRBJ2-2, with D possibly TRBD1 on 5 matching bases. Looked up from germline, CDR1 is MNHEY and CDR2 is SMNVEV (reference sequence). V dropped 5 bases and J dropped 4 bases, with 11 bases sitting between them. The CDR3 runs to 14 residues. CDR3 sequence: CASSTRQITGELFF. The DNA for the CDR3 is TGTGCCAGCAGTACTCGACAGATCACCGGGGAGCTGTTTTTT.

V gene TRBV28 combines with J gene TRBJ1-2; the D gene is possibly TRBD1 (6 bases). Trimming took 10 bases from V and 1 from J, leaving 19 bases between them. The CDR3 contains 15 residues. Looked up from germline, CDR1 is MDHEN and CDR2 is SYDVKM. The CDR3 loop is CAISGQQGNNYGYTF. For the CDR3, the DNA is TGTGCCATCAGCGGTCAACAGGGCAATAACTATGGCTACACCTTC.

The sample holds a few counts of this clonotype. This rearrangement joins TRBV5-1 to TRBJ2-6; the D is unclear. Trimming took 1 base from V and 4 from J, leaving 15 bases between them. This CDR3 has 17 residues. Germline CDR1 reads SGHRS; CDR2 reads YFSETQ. CDR3 sequence (DNA): TGCGCCAGCAGCTTGAATGCTCCAGAGATAGGGGCCAACGTCCTGACTTTC. Its protein product is CASSLNAPEIGANVLTF. The entire variable domain, with the rest obtained from reference TRBV5-1 and TRBJ2-6, is as follows: KAGVTQTPRYLIKTRGQQVTLSCSPISGHRSVSWYQQTPGQGLQFLFEYFSETQRNKGNFPGRFSGRQFSNSRSEMNVSTLELGDSALYLCASSLNAPEIGANVLTFGAGSRLTVL.

The chain links TRBV28 to TRBJ1-4; D might be TRBD1 (5 bases). The CDR3 has 14 amino acids. Trimming took 4 bases from V and 4 from J, leaving 10 bases between them. Germline V gene lookup returns CDR1 MDHEN and CDR2 SYDVKM. CDR3 in DNA: TGTGCCAGCAGTTATGCAGGGAATAATGAAAAACTGTTTTTT. It codes for CASSYAGNNEKLFF. Supplemented by reference TRBV28 and TRBJ1-4, the full variable domain reads DVKVTQSSRYLVKRTGEKVFLECVQDMDHENMFWYRQDPGLGLRLIYFSYDVKMKEKGDIPEGYSVSREKKERFSLILESASTNQTSMYLCASSYAGNNEKLFFGSGTQLSVL.

There are many counts of this clonotype. The rearrangement links TRBV12-3 or TRBV12-4 to TRBJ2-7; 9 bases agree with TRBD1. The CDR3 is 14 amino acids. The V and J ends lost 5 bases and 6 bases, in that order; junction bases with no gene match: 8. This CDR3 is CASSNRDRASEQYF. The CDR3 DNA follows: TGTGCCAGCAGTAACCGGGACAGGGCGTCCGAGCAGTACTTC.

The chain carries TRBV27 and TRBJ1-2; D is unclear. Trimming took off 0 bases at V and 0 bases at J, with 8 bases between the two ends. From germline, CDR1 is MNHEY and CDR2 SMNVEV (reference sequence). The CDR3 is 15 residues long. The CDR3 spells CASSLSGDSNYGYTF. CDR3 sequence (DNA): TGTGCCAGCAGTTTATCCGGAGATTCTAACTATGGCTACACCTTC.

This clonotype was observed a few times. As DNA, the CDR3 is TGTGCCATAAGTAGGGGTAATCAGCCCCAGCATTTT. This encodes CAISRGNQPQHF. The chain joins TRBV24-1 to TRBJ1-5, with D tentatively TRBD1 (5 bases). Trimming stripped 11 bases from V and 4 bases from J, with 11 bases between. Germline V gene lookup returns CDR1 KGHDR and CDR2 SFDVKD. The CDR3 consists of 12 residues.

As regards this clonotype: A clone one base away is much larger, so this may be a read error. The V and J genes are TRBV12-3 or TRBV12-4 and TRBJ2-6; D perhaps matches TRBD1 (5 bases). This CDR3 has 18 amino acids. Trimming shortened V by 5 bases and J by 2 bases, and 19 bases separated the two germline ends. The CDR3 bases are TGTGCCAGCAGTCCAGGAACACAGAGCAGGGCTGGGGCCAACGTCCTGACTTTC. It encodes CASSPGTQSRAGANVLTF.